The T cell receptor beta chain described here comes from a study of response to subunit inactivated influenza vaccine. TCRdb re-called the RT-PCR reads with MiXCR, one entry per CDR3 protein. Of around 470,000 distinct CDR3 sequences listed, around 7.9% are singletons. Broader study findings: A suggestion made by the authors is that each seasonal influenza vaccination recruits few new T cells.

As for this clonotype: Its target is unknown.

This CDR3 region has 14 residues. V lost 7 bases to trimming and J lost 3 bases, with 13 bases between them. Germline V gene data show CDR1 as PRHDT and CDR2 as FYEKMQ (reference sequence). The origin of this receptor is a man between 50 and 70 years old who received an inactivated influenza vaccine. The chain joins TRBV13 to TRBJ2-1, with D perhaps TRBD1 (6 bases). Sequencing was performed on PBMCs from blood, taken roughly 24 months after vaccination. The CDR3 nucleotides read TGTGCCAGCAAAAACAGGGTAGGCTACAATGAGCAGTTCTTC. Amino acid sequence: CASKNRVGYNEQFF.